The T cell receptor (beta chain) under discussion was sequenced for a study of blood T cells in healthy people across ages. Next came a second PCR, run for about 7 to 12 cycles, which used a sample-barcoded 5' primer along with a J-beta primer mix. The template-switch adaptor was a 5' adaptor with 12 random nucleotides. It tagged each cDNA molecule. CDR3-containing paired-end reads numbering at least 2.5 million came from each sample. MiXCR, run by TCRdb on the 5' RACE reads, gives a single entry per CDR3 protein. The repertoire holds under 2,000,000 distinct CDR3 sequences, with around half as singletons. Study conclusions and caveats: The long-lived group displayed more naive CD4+ cells, plus higher diversity, than the aged donors did.

Details on this clonotype: Its target is unknown.

The receptor was derived from a middle-aged woman in good health. Sequencing used blood.

The CDR3 bases are TGTGCCAGCGGACCCCACGGGGGGTCCACAGATACGCAGTATTTT. This gives the protein CASGPHGGSTDTQYF. V gene TRBV9 combines with J gene TRBJ2-3; TRBD2 matches 7 bases. V lost 7 bases, J lost 2 bases, and 10 bases stayed unmatched. The CDR3 runs 15 residues. Germline V lookup: CDR1 SGDLS, CDR2 YYNGEE.